This T cell receptor beta chain was recorded in a study of blood T cell repertoires in COVID-19 (dated by TCRdb to the early 2020s). About the full investigation: The collaborator samples originated in the United States, Italy and Spain and spanned the acute and convalescent phases of COVID-19. The dataset comprised deeply sampled blood TCRbeta repertoires from subjects exposed to, actively infected with, or recovered from COVID-19. The sample metadata nearly always contained a de-identified subject ID, COVID-19 status, age in years and sex. The material from the prospective study consisted of cDNA or gDNA derived from T cells, B-cell-depleted T cells, or PBMCs. HLA class I and class II types, where available, came from metadata supplied by the sample provider rather than from assay-based typing. The repertoires were made available in a free public database intended to serve as a resource for research on the immune response to SARS-CoV-2. Samples were obtained from the ongoing ImmuneRACE study (first 160 participants) and from approximately 1,200 subjects provided by 6 global collaborators. Broad study findings and their caveats: How much clinical and demographic metadata was included differed by source and by participant, and the metadata was provided uncurated.

The immunoSEQ Assay, a bias-controlled multiplex PCR, was used to amplify TCRbeta CDR3 regions from genomic DNA. The study's processing was this. The number of nucleated cells in each sample was estimated by amplification of reference gene primers within the assay. Sequence reads were collapsed and filtered to measure the absolute abundance of every unique TCRbeta CDR3 rearrangement. For each sample, productive Simpson clonality was calculated as the square root of Simpson's diversity index across productive rearrangements. TCRdb mirrors the immuneACCESS table, restricted to in-frame sequences. Some clones are absent from its copies; in checked studies, under half trace to an unresolved V gene, and the reason for the others is unknown. Clonal size and the V and J genes are those of that table, whereas D and trimming came from the DNA. The sample table holds about 190,000 clones, of which approximately 86% were seen once. The ten top clones hold about 2.1% of the sample.

V trim: 0 bases; J trim: 3 bases; unmatched bases: 17. The germline V gene encodes CDR1 MGHRA and CDR2 YSYEKL. Including the terminal cysteine and phenylalanine, the CDR3 comprises 19 residues. Only the CDR3 DNA stays, 57 bases, in frame from base 1. Points on this clone: The antigen this receptor binds is unknown. Nothing much larger sits one base from this clone, and base qualities are not available.

Collaborating institutions collected whole blood in K2EDTA tubes following their own protocols. For TCRbeta analysis, collaborator samples were shipped as frozen whole blood, as isolated PBMCs, or as DNA extracted from either sample type. The receptor was derived from a man between 65 and 85 years old with active or convalescent COVID-19. The specimen was peripheral blood. Recombination joined TRBV4-1 with TRBJ2-7; a stretch of 7 junction bases matches TRBD1. The DNA reads TGCGCCAGCAGCCAAGATCTAGACAGGGTAGGTCCCAGTTACTACGAGCAGTACTTC. It translates to CASSQDLDRVGPSYYEQYF.